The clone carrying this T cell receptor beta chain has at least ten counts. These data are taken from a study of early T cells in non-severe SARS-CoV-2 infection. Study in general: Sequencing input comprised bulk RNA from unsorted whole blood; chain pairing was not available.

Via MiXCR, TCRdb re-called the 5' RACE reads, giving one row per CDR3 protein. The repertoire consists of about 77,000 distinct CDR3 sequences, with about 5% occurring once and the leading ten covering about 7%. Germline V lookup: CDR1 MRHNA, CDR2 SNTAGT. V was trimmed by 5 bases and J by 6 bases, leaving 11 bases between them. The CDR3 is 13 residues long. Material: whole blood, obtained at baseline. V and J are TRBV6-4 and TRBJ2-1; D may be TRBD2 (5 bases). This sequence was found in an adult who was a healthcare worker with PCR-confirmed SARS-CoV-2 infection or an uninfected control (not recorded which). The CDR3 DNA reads TGTGCCAGCAGTCCCACTAGAATCAATGAGCAGTTCTTC. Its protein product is CASSPTRINEQFF.